This T cell receptor (beta chain) was sequenced during a study of shared clonotypes between healthy human individuals. General study results and limits: The authors sampled blood alone, and tissue repertoires likely differ.

This clone has a single count. Its matching antigen is unknown. Using immunoSEQ multiplex PCR, the repertoire was profiled, and TCRdb retains in-frame clones only, with some absent. This table has roughly 1 million clones, around 75% appearing once. The germline V gene encodes CDR1 SGHTA and CDR2 FQGNSA. The CDR3 consists of 15 residues. V gave up 2 bases and J gave up 1 base, with 10 bases separating them. The receptor comes from a man between 18 and 35 years old in good health. Input material: memory CD4+ T cells sorted from blood. Subset reported: CD45RA-negative fraction. The V and J genes are TRBV7-2 and TRBJ2-3; the D is unclear. As DNA, the CDR3 is TGTGCCAGCAGCTTACCGTCTCGGGGCACAGATACGCAGTATTTT. Amino acid sequence: CASSLPSRGTDTQYF.